The 9 T cell receptor beta chains given below trace back to one sample, sequenced in a study of blood T cells in healthy people across ages. A J-beta primer mix and a sample-barcoded 5' primer were used in a second PCR of about 6 to 12 cycles. Using its own MiXCR run on the 5' RACE reads, TCRdb lists one record per CDR3 protein. The sample comprises nearly 1 million distinct CDR3 sequences, roughly 50% of which are singletons, and about 20% rests with the top ten. The sample consisted of blood. These TCRs come from a woman aged 55-75 years in good health.

The table lists this clonotype with a few counts. The chain couples TRBV7-2 to TRBJ2-7, with D perhaps TRBD2 (6 bases). CDR1 and CDR2 from the germline V gene are SGHTA and FQGNSA. V lost 5 bases to trimming and J lost 0 bases, with 17 bases between them. The CDR3 is 16 amino acids. CDR3: CASSPLSSVSSYEQYF. The CDR3 coding sequence is TGTGCCAGCAGCCCCCTCTCTAGCGTCAGCTCCTACGAGCAGTACTTC.

The gene calls are TRBV3-1 and TRBJ1-1; D remains ambiguous. Trimming removed 1 base from V and 4 bases from J, with 10 bases in between. CDR1 is LGHDT, CDR2 YNNKEL, per germline (reference sequence). The length of the CDR3 is 14 residues. The CDR3 spells CASSQAMGATEAFF. Here the CDR3 DNA reads TGTGCCAGCAGCCAAGCAATGGGCGCCACTGAAGCTTTCTTT.

There are many counts of this clonotype. Sequence at one end of the junction differs from germline and may be a read error. The J gene is TRBJ2-3, the V gene TRBV6-2 or TRBV6-3; tentative D call: TRBD2 (5 bases). Per germline, CDR1 MNHEY and CDR2 SVGEGT. CDR3 size: 13 residues. The chain's CDR3 is CASSDSGRDTQYF. DNA for the CDR3: TGTGCCAGCAGTGACTCGGGAAGGGATACGCAGTATTTT.

In its sample, this clonotype was seen a few times. V and J are TRBV3-1 and TRBJ2-3, with D possibly matching TRBD1 (6 bases). From germline, CDR1 is LGHDT and CDR2 YNNKEL (reference sequence). Trimming took off 4 bases at V and 9 bases at J, with 11 bases between the two ends. The CDR3 covers 12 residues. The CDR3 DNA sequence: TGTGCCAGCAGCCCCCCAACAGGGACGCAGTATTTT. Translation: CASSPPTGTQYF.

The V call is TRBV7-2, the J call TRBJ2-1; 9 nucleotides match TRBD1. V was clipped by 7 bases and J by 7 bases; unmatched bases: 8. Germline CDR1 and CDR2: SGHTA and FQGNSA. The CDR3 spans 14 residues. CDR3 sequence reads: CASISGTGQNEQFF. Here the CDR3 DNA reads TGTGCCAGCATCTCCGGGACAGGGCAGAATGAGCAGTTCTTC. The full variable domain, in which reference TRBV7-2 and TRBJ2-1 provide the parts outside the CDR3, is GAGVSQSPSNKVTEKGKDVELRCDPISGHTALYWYRQSLGQGLEFLIYFQGNSAPDKSGLPSDRFSAERTGGSVSTLTIQRTQQEDSAVYLCASISGTGQNEQFFGPGTRLTVL.

The chain is built from TRBV5-1 and TRBJ2-7, with 12 bases that match TRBD2. CDR1 is SGHRS, CDR2 YFSETQ, per germline. The CDR3 is 16 residues long. V dropped 4 bases and J dropped 0; count of bases not matched to a gene: 5. The CDR3 bases are TGCGCCAGCAGCCAGGGACTAGCGGGCCTCTCCTACGAGCAGTACTTC. It is translated as CASSQGLAGLSYEQYF. Based on the CDR3 plus reference TRBV5-1 and TRBJ2-7, the full variable domain is KAGVTQTPRYLIKTRGQQVTLSCSPISGHRSVSWYQQTPGQGLQFLFEYFSETQRNKGNFPGRFSGRQFSNSRSEMNVSTLELGDSALYLCASSQGLAGLSYEQYFGPGTRLTVT.

This clonotype was seen a handful of times. This chain joins TRBV3-1 and TRBJ2-5; D remains ambiguous. Looked up from germline, CDR1 is LGHDT and CDR2 is YNNKEL (reference sequence). V was cut by 4 bases and J by 6 bases, with 12 bases left in between. The CDR3 is 13 residues long. CDR3 nucleotide sequence: TGTGCCAGCAGCCGATCGGGTGTAAAGACCCAGTACTTC. Its translation: CASSRSGVKTQYF.

This clonotype appeared a few times. The chain couples TRBV4-1 to TRBJ1-1, with D hard to call. CDR1 MGHRA and CDR2 YSYEKL come from the germline V gene. This CDR3 is 14 amino acids long. Trimming cost V 6 bases and J 3 bases, with 14 bases left between them. This CDR3 reads CASSASAGYTEAFF. The CDR3, as DNA: TGCGCCAGCAGTGCCTCAGCGGGTTACACTGAAGCTTTCTTT.

Worth noting for this clonotype: A read error may account for a junction end that differs from germline. The rearrangement uses TRBV12-3 or TRBV12-4 and TRBJ2-1, with D unresolved. The CDR3 has 16 residues. The CDR3 protein is CASSYTRGLPYNEQFF. The CDR3 coding sequence is TGTGCCAGCAGCTACACCCGCGGCCTCCCCTACAACGAGCAGTTCTTC.